These 17 T cell receptor beta chains originate from one sample sequenced in a study of graft-versus-host responses after intestinal transplantation. TCRdb's table, derived via immunoSEQ multiplex PCR, lists solely in-frame clones and lacks some. Of about 81,000 clones listed, approximately 90% were seen once; the top ten hold less than 0.45%. Their antigens remain unidentified. The specimen comprised unstimulated CD4+ T cells sorted from spleen or lymph node cells, sampled before transplant. These receptors were collected from a human donor who was the organ donor for an intestinal transplant.

This chain links TRBV27 with TRBJ2-5, with D perhaps TRBD2 (5 bases). Trimming took off 2 bases at V and 5 bases at J, with 9 bases between the two ends. The CDR3 contains 13 residues. Germline V lookup: CDR1 MNHEY, CDR2 SMNVEV (reference sequence). The CDR3 reads CASSLGRWETQYF. In DNA, the CDR3 is TGTGCCAGCAGTTTAGGGAGATGGGAGACCCAGTACTTC.

The rearrangement uses TRBV30 and TRBJ1-6; D is unresolved. Germline assignment: CDR1 GTSNPN and CDR2 SVGIG (reference sequence). This CDR3 is 14 amino acids long. V was shortened by 2 bases and J by 7 bases, with 12 bases between the two germline ends. The CDR3 sequence: CAWSNTQRNSPLHF. For the CDR3, the DNA is TGTGCCTGGAGTAACACTCAGAGGAATTCACCCCTCCACTTT. Full variable domain (outside the CDR3, taken from reference TRBV30 and TRBJ1-6): SQTIHQWPATLVQPVGSPLSLECTVEGTSNPNLYWYRQAAGRGLQLLFYSVGIGQISSEVPQNLSASRPQDRQFILSSKKLLLSDSGFYLCAWSNTQRNSPLHFGNGTRLTVT.

This rearrangement joins TRBV18 to TRBJ2-5; TRBD1 is a possible D gene (5 bases). The V and J ends lost 5 bases and 4 bases respectively, with 11 bases between them. Per germline, CDR1 KGHSH and CDR2 LQKENI. CDR3 length equals 13 residues. In nucleotides, the CDR3 is TGTGCCAGCTCATCCAGGGTCCGAGAGACCCAGTACTTC. Amino acids: CASSSRVRETQYF.

The V and J genes are TRBV7-9 and TRBJ2-3, with 9 bases matching TRBD1. CDR1 is SEHNR and CDR2 is FQNEAQ in the germline V gene (reference sequence). Trimming cost V 4 bases and J 8 bases; bases outside gene matches: 10. The CDR3 loop spans 15 amino acids. Here the CDR3 DNA reads TGTGCCAGCAGCTCAAACAGGGGGCTGGGGGGTACGCAGTATTTT. The encoded protein is CASSSNRGLGGTQYF.

This clone appeared a single time. This chain connects TRBV5-1 to TRBJ2-1, with TRBD2 matching over 12 bases. From germline, CDR1 is SGHRS and CDR2 YFSETQ. There are 17 residues in the CDR3. With 1 base clipped from V and 10 bases from J, the junction kept 12 bases outside the gene matches. The DNA for the CDR3 is TGCGCCAGCAGCTTGATGTCTAGCGGGGGGGTTGTCAGAGAGCAGTTCTTC. Translation: CASSLMSSGGVVREQFF.

The chain has TRBV15 and TRBJ2-1; 9 bases agree with TRBD1. Germline values: CDR1 LNHNV, CDR2 YYDKDF (reference sequence). The CDR3 consists of 14 residues. V was clipped by 6 bases and J by 1 base; unmatched bases: 1. CDR3 sequence reads: CATRDRGSYNEQFF. CDR3 nucleotides: TGTGCCACCAGGGACAGGGGATCCTACAATGAGCAGTTCTTC.

The chain combines TRBV28 with TRBJ2-5; 10 bases line up with TRBD1. This CDR3 spans 14 amino acids. Germline V gene lookup returns CDR1 MDHEN and CDR2 SYDVKM. V lost 6 bases, J lost 5 bases, and 6 bases stayed unmatched. Written as DNA, the CDR3 is TGTGCCAGCAGAGCGACAGGGGGCCGGGAGACCCAGTACTTC. Its translation: CASRATGGRETQYF.

This sequence joins TRBV11-3 and TRBJ1-4, with a weak D call TRBD1 (5 bases). This CDR3 has 15 amino acids. V lost 3 bases and J 5 bases, leaving 13 bases between the germline ends. The germline CDR1 and CDR2 sequences are SGHNT and YENEEA. CDR3 nucleotides: TGTGCCAGCAGCTTTACTTGGGGCTTAAATGAAAAACTGTTTTTT. It specifies CASSFTWGLNEKLFF.

The chain links TRBV29-1 to TRBJ2-2; possibly TRBD1 for D (6 bases). V was shortened by 4 bases and J by 7 bases, with 10 bases between the two germline ends. Germline-derived CDR1 and CDR2 are SQVTM and ANQGSEA. The CDR3 extends over 12 amino acids. CDR3 amino acids: CSVATGFGELFF. CDR3 coding DNA: TGCAGCGTTGCTACAGGGTTCGGGGAGCTGTTTTTT.

This chain joins TRBV6-1 and TRBJ2-1; the D is unclear. Germline-derived CDR1 and CDR2 are MNHNS and SASEGT. V was shortened by 1 base and J by 3 bases, with 10 bases between the two germline ends. The CDR3 length is 15 residues. Written as DNA, the CDR3 is TGTGCCAGCAGTGAAGTCCCTGGAGTCTACAATGAGCAGTTCTTC. It encodes CASSEVPGVYNEQFF.

Only one count was recorded for this clone. The rearrangement links TRBV28 to TRBJ2-2; 8 bases align to TRBD1. The CDR3 runs 13 residues. Losses at the gene ends were 8 bases for V and 2 bases for J; bases not matched to a gene: 1. Germline CDR1 and CDR2: MDHEN and SYDVKM. CDR3 DNA sequence: TGTGCCAGCGGACAGGGAAACACCGGGGAGCTGTTTTTT. Its protein is CASGQGNTGELFF. The full variable domain, its missing parts supplied by reference TRBV28 and TRBJ2-2, is DVKVTQSSRYLVKRTGEKVFLECVQDMDHENMFWYRQDPGLGLRLIYFSYDVKMKEKGDIPEGYSVSREKKERFSLILESASTNQTSMYLCASGQGNTGELFFGEGSRLTVL.

V gene TRBV19 combines with J gene TRBJ1-3, with D possibly matching TRBD1 (6 bases). Germline CDR1 reads LNHDA; CDR2 reads SQIVND (reference sequence). This CDR3 is built from 14 residues. Deletions cut 7 bases from V and 1 base from J, with 11 bases between. The CDR3 DNA reads as TGTGCCAGTACCCTGACAGGTTCTGGAAACACCATATATTTT. Protein product: CASTLTGSGNTIYF.

The gene calls are TRBV6-5 and TRBJ1-3, with 7 bases lining up with TRBD1. The germline CDR1 and CDR2 sequences are MNHEY and SVGAGI. The V segment lost 6 bases and the J segment 4 bases; nucleotides outside the gene matches: 6. This CDR3 region has 14 residues. The CDR3 spells CASSNMDRGNTIYF. In DNA, the CDR3 is TGTGCCAGCAGCAATATGGACAGGGGAAACACCATATATTTT.

Worth noting for this clone: A junction end diverges from the germline sequence, so it may reflect a read error. Different DNA sequences within this sample yield the same CDR3. The CDR3 here is CASSFNQGIYEKLFF. CDR3 nucleotides: TGTGCCAGCAGCTTTAATCAGGGGATTTATGAAAAGCTGTTTTTT. V usage is TRBV5-4 and J usage is TRBJ1-4; D perhaps matches TRBD1 (6 bases). This CDR3 has 15 amino acids. Germline V gives CDR1 SGHNT, CDR2 YYREEE (reference sequence). Filled out from reference TRBV5-4 and TRBJ1-4, the complete variable domain reads ETGVTQSPTHLIKTRGQQVTLRCSSQSGHNTVSWYQQALGQGPQFIFQYYREEENGRGNFPPRFSGLQFPNYSSELNVNALELDDSALYLCASSFNQGIYEKLFFGSGTQLSVL.

V gene TRBV28 combines with J gene TRBJ1-2; TRBD1 aligns across 8 bases. The CDR3 sequence is 15 residues long. Germline-derived CDR1 and CDR2 are MDHEN and SYDVKM. Unmatched junction bases numbered 9, after V lost 2 bases and J lost 7 bases. The chain's CDR3 is CASSLLDREAVGYTF. The CDR3 coding sequence is TGTGCCAGCAGTTTACTGGACAGGGAAGCCGTTGGCTACACCTTC.

The chain combines TRBV4-1 with TRBJ2-1; a possible D gene is TRBD1 (6 bases). This CDR3 is built from 16 residues. Trimming stripped 0 bases from V and 4 bases from J, with 13 bases between. CDR1 is MGHRA, CDR2 YSYEKL, per germline. CDR3 sequence (DNA): TGCGCCAGCAGCCAAGATCAGGTACAGGGATACAATGAGCAGTTCTTC. It specifies CASSQDQVQGYNEQFF.

The rearrangement links TRBV18 to TRBJ2-5; D is perhaps TRBD1 (5 bases). From germline, CDR1 is KGHSH and CDR2 LQKENI. The ends were cut back, 3 bases at V and 2 bases at J, with 10 bases in the middle. The CDR3 extends over 14 amino acids. CDR3 residues: CASSPRRVQETQYF. CDR3 DNA: TGTGCCAGCTCACCCCGCAGGGTGCAAGAGACCCAGTACTTC.